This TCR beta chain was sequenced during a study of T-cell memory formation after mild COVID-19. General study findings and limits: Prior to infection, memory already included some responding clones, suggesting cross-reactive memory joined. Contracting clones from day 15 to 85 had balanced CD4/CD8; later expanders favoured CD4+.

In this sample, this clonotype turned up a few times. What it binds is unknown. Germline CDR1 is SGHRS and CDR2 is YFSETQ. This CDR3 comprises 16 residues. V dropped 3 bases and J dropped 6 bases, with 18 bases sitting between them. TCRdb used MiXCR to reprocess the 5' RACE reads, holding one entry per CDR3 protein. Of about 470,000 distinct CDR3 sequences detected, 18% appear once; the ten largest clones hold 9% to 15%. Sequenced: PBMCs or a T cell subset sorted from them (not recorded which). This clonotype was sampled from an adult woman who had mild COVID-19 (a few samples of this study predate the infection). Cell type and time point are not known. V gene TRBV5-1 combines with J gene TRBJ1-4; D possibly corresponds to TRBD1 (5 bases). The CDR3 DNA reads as TGCGCCAGCAGCTCCTCCGGGGGTAGGGTGTATGAAAAACTGTTTTTT. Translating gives CASSSSGGRVYEKLFF. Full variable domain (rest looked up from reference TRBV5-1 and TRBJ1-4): KAGVTQTPRYLIKTRGQQVTLSCSPISGHRSVSWYQQTPGQGLQFLFEYFSETQRNKGNFPGRFSGRQFSNSRSEMNVSTLELGDSALYLCASSSSGGRVYEKLFFGSGTQLSVL.